This TCR beta chain was observed in a study of blood T cell repertoires in COVID-19. Study details: PBMCs, B-cell-depleted T cells, or T cells were the source of the cDNA or gDNA that made up the material.

Assay: immunoSEQ multiplex PCR; the TCRdb copy retains only in-frame clones and omits some. The repertoire has 100,000 to 140,000 clones, 75% to 95% of them found once; the top ten carry 1% to 1.5%. The CDR3 runs to 15 residues. Germline V gene data show CDR1 as SGHTA and CDR2 as FQGNSA. Trimming took off 2 bases at V and 6 bases at J, with 17 bases between the two ends. The sequenced sample consisted of peripheral blood. This chain uses TRBV7-2 with TRBJ2-7; D may be TRBD1 (6 bases). This clonotype was sampled from a woman aged 25-40 years with acute or convalescent COVID-19. The CDR3 sequence is CASSLLAGDVSEQYF. DNA for the CDR3: TGTGCCAGCAGCTTACTGGCAGGGGACGTTTCCGAGCAGTACTTC.